Listed here are 11 T cell receptor beta chains from one sample, sequenced in a study of shared clonotypes between healthy human individuals. Generated by immunoSEQ multiplex PCR, the TCRdb table keeps only in-frame clones and is missing some. The sample carries over 850,000 clones, approximately 80% recorded once. Sequencing used memory CD4+ T cells from PBMCs. As for subset: CD45RA-negative fraction. The receptor set was obtained from a man younger than 30 in good health. Some clones in this sample may be carry-over from other donors' samples.

This chain links TRBV28 with TRBJ1-2; D not resolved. This CDR3 is 12 amino acids long. Germline V gene lookup returns CDR1 MDHEN and CDR2 SYDVKM. The CDR3 sequence is CAFGRWDYGYTF. The CDR3 region has the DNA TGTGCTTTCGGGCGGTGGGACTATGGCTACACCTTC.

This clone was counted many times. The V gene is TRBV19, the J gene TRBJ2-7, with 10 bases lining up with TRBD1. Germline V gene data show CDR1 as LNHDA and CDR2 as SQIVND (reference sequence). This CDR3 contains 16 residues. The V segment lost 6 bases and the J segment 6 bases; nucleotides outside the gene matches: 14. The CDR3 nucleotides read TGTGCCAGTAGCAGATCACCTTGGACAGGGGGTGGCGAGCAGTACTTC. This sequence encodes CASSRSPWTGGGEQYF.

This clone was seen just once. The rearrangement links TRBV27 to TRBJ2-1; 13 nucleotides agree with TRBD2. J gave up 0 bases and V 2 bases, and 4 bases lay outside the gene matches. The CDR3 runs to 18 residues. Per germline, CDR1 MNHEY and CDR2 SMNVEV (reference sequence). The DNA for the CDR3 is TGTGCCAGCAGTTTAGGGACTAGCGGGGTGAGCTCCTACAATGAGCAGTTCTTC. This codes for CASSLGTSGVSSYNEQFF.

V gene TRBV5-1 combines with J gene TRBJ2-7; tentative D call: TRBD2 (6 bases). The CDR3 consists of 13 residues. Germline-derived CDR1 and CDR2 are SGHRS and YFSETQ. V was pared by 5 bases and J by 2 bases, with 11 bases between. The CDR3 sequence is CASRRWGAYEQYF. CDR3 DNA sequence: TGCGCCAGCAGGCGGTGGGGGGCCTACGAGCAGTACTTC. Combining the CDR3 with reference TRBV5-1 and TRBJ2-7 gives the whole variable domain KAGVTQTPRYLIKTRGQQVTLSCSPISGHRSVSWYQQTPGQGLQFLFEYFSETQRNKGNFPGRFSGRQFSNSRSEMNVSTLELGDSALYLCASRRWGAYEQYFGPGTRLTVT.

In this sample, this clone turned up once. This chain links TRBV30 with TRBJ2-5; 12 nucleotides align to TRBD2. Germline CDR1 is GTSNPN and CDR2 is SVGIG (reference sequence). CDR3 size: 15 residues. Unmatched junction bases numbered 3, after V lost 3 bases and J lost 1 base. DNA of the CDR3: TGTGCCTGGAGCCCGGGACTAGCGGGCCAAGAGACCCAGTACTTC. Residues: CAWSPGLAGQETQYF.

V usage is TRBV27 and J usage is TRBJ1-3; D may be TRBD1 (6 bases). This CDR3 comprises 14 residues. V lost 3 bases and J 4 bases, leaving 10 bases between the germline ends. The germline V gene has CDR1 MNHEY and CDR2 SMNVEV (reference sequence). CDR3 nucleotides: TGTGCCAGCAGTTTGGGGGGGCGAGGAAACACCATATATTTT. Translated, it gives CASSLGGRGNTIYF.

This chain uses TRBV7-2 with TRBJ1-2; D gene unclear. CDR1 is SGHTA and CDR2 is FQGNSA in the germline V gene. There are 15 residues in the CDR3. Trimming took off 1 base at V and 5 bases at J, with 14 bases between the two ends. CDR3 protein: CASSLVPDTLYGYTF. The CDR3 bases are TGTGCCAGCAGCTTAGTGCCCGACACCCTTTATGGCTACACCTTC.

This rearrangement joins TRBV6-5 to TRBJ2-3, with 7 positions matching TRBD2. CDR1 and CDR2 from the germline V gene are MNHEY and SVGAGI. The CDR3 extends over 16 amino acids. Losses at the gene ends were 2 bases for V and 1 base for J; bases not matched to a gene: 6. The CDR3 loop reads CASSYVGSGRTDTQYF. The CDR3 DNA is TGTGCCAGCAGTTACGTGGGTAGCGGGCGCACAGATACGCAGTATTTT.

This clone has just a few counts. The chain combines TRBV25-1 with TRBJ2-5; 7 nucleotides match TRBD1. The J segment lost 2 bases and the V segment lost 3 bases, leaving 6 bases of the junction unmatched. CDR3 length: 15 amino acids. CDR1 MGHDK and CDR2 SYGVNS come from the germline V gene. CDR3 DNA: TGTGCCAGCAGTGATCCGTCGGACAGGCAAGAGACCCAGTACTTC. Protein sequence: CASSDPSDRQETQYF.

The chain combines TRBV9 with TRBJ2-1; TRBD2 agrees at 9 bases. Germline V gene sequence: CDR1 SGDLS, CDR2 YYNGEE. The CDR3 runs to 15 residues. V gave up 3 bases and J gave up 2 bases; unmatched junction bases: 3. The CDR3: CASSGLAGPYNEQFF. In DNA form, the CDR3 reads TGTGCCAGCAGCGGGCTAGCGGGACCCTACAATGAGCAGTTCTTC.

The chain combines TRBV28 with TRBJ2-5; TRBD1 agrees at 12 bases. J was trimmed by 5 bases and V by 5 bases; bases with no gene match: 9. The CDR3 totals 16 residues. CDR1 is MDHEN and CDR2 is SYDVKM in the germline V gene. The CDR3 sequence: CASSRGQGALQETQYF. The CDR3 DNA reads TGTGCCAGCAGTCGGGGACAGGGGGCTCTACAGGAGACCCAGTACTTC.